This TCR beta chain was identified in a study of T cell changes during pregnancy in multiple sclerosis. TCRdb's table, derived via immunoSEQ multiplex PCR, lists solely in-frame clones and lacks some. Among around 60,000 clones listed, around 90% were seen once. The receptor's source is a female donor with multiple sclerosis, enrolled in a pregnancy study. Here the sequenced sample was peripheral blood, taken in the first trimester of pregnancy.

CDR3 DNA sequence: TGTGCCAGCAGCTTAGATCCCGGGAGTGGGGGCTACACCTTC. This sequence encodes CASSLDPGSGGYTF. The rearrangement joins TRBV7-2 to TRBJ1-2; D unresolved. Germline V gene lookup returns CDR1 SGHTA and CDR2 FQGNSA. The CDR3 length is 14 residues. V gave up 1 base and J gave up 8 bases, with 14 bases separating them. The full variable domain, completed using reference TRBV7-2 and TRBJ1-2, is GAGVSQSPSNKVTEKGKDVELRCDPISGHTALYWYRQSLGQGLEFLIYFQGNSAPDKSGLPSDRFSAERTGGSVSTLTIQRTQQEDSAVYLCASSLDPGSGGYTFGSGTRLTVV.